The 16 T cell receptor beta chains given below trace back to one sample, sequenced in a study of radiation and T cells in renal cell carcinoma. This table comes from immunoSEQ multiplex PCR, and its TCRdb copy is limited to in-frame clones, with some not included. The sample includes 150,000 or so clones, 88% of them seen just once. The time point is: baseline pretreatment blood. Treatment here: 15 Gy SBRT to primary tumor, nephrectomy 4 weeks later. The sequenced sample was blood, obtained from a patient whose treatment included radiotherapy and nephrectomy. Receptors originate from a woman aged 70-85 years with renal cell carcinoma.

This clone was seen more than once but under ten times. The chain carries TRBV27 and TRBJ1-4; 7 bases match TRBD1. The junction had 11 bases not matched to a gene; V was cut back by 6 bases and J by 7 bases. CDR3 length equals 15 residues. The V gene's germline CDR1 is MNHEY and CDR2 SMNVEV (reference sequence). The CDR3 nucleotides are TGTGCCAGCAGAGGAGGACAGGCCAGAGGTGAAAAACTGTTTTTT. It specifies CASRGGQARGEKLFF.

The V and J genes are TRBV6-5 and TRBJ2-7; 7 positions match TRBD1. Germline assignment: CDR1 MNHEY and CDR2 SVGAGI. The length of the CDR3 is 13 residues. J was trimmed by 7 bases and V by 6 bases; bases with no gene match: 9. The CDR3 DNA sequence: TGTGCCAGCAGGACGACAGGGTTGGGAGAGCAGTACTTC. Its translation: CASRTTGLGEQYF.

This sequence joins TRBV6-1 and TRBJ2-3; D is unresolved. The CDR3 runs to 15 residues. The germline V gene has CDR1 MNHNS and CDR2 SASEGT. V lost 1 base and J 4 bases, leaving 12 bases between the germline ends. CDR3 DNA sequence: TGTGCCAGCAGTGAAGATTTCAACGTGGCAGATACGCAGTATTTT. Translation: CASSEDFNVADTQYF.

A note on this clone: The same CDR3 arises from other DNA sequences in this sample as well. V is TRBV20-1 and J is TRBJ2-5; D not resolved. This CDR3 spans 11 amino acids. The germline V gene has CDR1 DFQATT and CDR2 SNEGSKA (reference sequence). V was pared by 1 base and J by 5 bases, with 5 bases between. CDR3 DNA: TGCAGTGCTAGAGTATTGGAGACCCAGTACTTC. It encodes CSARVLETQYF.

The V gene is TRBV6-6, the J gene TRBJ2-5, with D possibly matching TRBD1 (6 bases). The J call may be mistaken, given a closer DNA end match to TRBJ2-7. Germline V lookup: CDR1 MNHNY, CDR2 SVGAGI (reference sequence). The CDR3 is made up of 13 amino acids. The CDR3 DNA follows: TGTGCCAGCAGTTACGGGACAACCTACGAGCAGTACTTC. Translating gives CASSYGTTYEQYF.

The rearrangement joins TRBV5-6 to TRBJ2-2; D perhaps matches TRBD1 (5 bases). The CDR3 is 13 amino acids. V was shortened by 4 bases and J by 7 bases, with 11 bases between the two germline ends. The germline V gene encodes CDR1 SGHDT and CDR2 YYEEEE. This CDR3 is CASSPQGSGELFF. The CDR3 DNA is TGTGCCAGCAGCCCTCAGGGAAGCGGGGAGCTGTTTTTT.

This chain links TRBV6-1 with TRBJ2-7, with D perhaps matching TRBD1 (6 bases). Germline V gene lookup returns CDR1 MNHNS and CDR2 SASEGT. V lost 6 bases and J lost 5, with 14 bases in between. The CDR3 has 13 residues. CDR3 in DNA: TGTGCCAGCAGGGACAGTTATCGGAACGAGCAGTACTTC. The encoded protein is CASRDSYRNEQYF.

This clone appeared once. V and J are TRBV9 and TRBJ2-1; D may be TRBD1 (7 bases). Deletions cut 0 bases from V and 10 bases from J, with 14 bases between. The CDR3 is made up of 14 amino acids. The germline gives CDR1 SGDLS, CDR2 YYNGEE. The CDR3 DNA reads TGTGCCAGCAGCGTAGCAGGGGGGTTGCAAGAGCAGTTCTTC. It is translated as CASSVAGGLQEQFF.

The rearrangement uses TRBV7-3 and TRBJ1-5; 8 nucleotides match TRBD1. Germline lookup yields CDR1 SGHTA and CDR2 FQGTGA. Trimming at V came to 5 bases and at J to 8 bases, leaving 20 bases not matched to a gene. CDR3 size: 18 residues. The CDR3 coding sequence is TGTGCCAGCAGCCCTCGCCCCCTGGGACAGGCGCCAAAAGAGCCCCAGCATTTT. It is translated as CASSPRPLGQAPKEPQHF.

This clone turned up a few times. CDR3 loop: CASSLPGFSTEAFF. CDR3 DNA: TGTGCCAGCAGCTTACCAGGGTTCTCCACTGAAGCTTTCTTT. The chain couples TRBV7-9 to TRBJ1-1, with a tentative D call TRBD1 (5 bases). From germline, CDR1 is SEHNR and CDR2 FQNEAQ (reference sequence). This CDR3 is 14 amino acids long. The V gene lost 2 bases and the J gene lost 4 bases, with 11 bases spanning the gap.

With respect to this clone: Relative to the germline gene, one junction end is altered; a read error may explain this. The chain uses TRBV5-8 and TRBJ2-7; 10 bases agree with TRBD1. The CDR3 contains 11 residues. CDR1 SGHTS and CDR2 YDEGEE come from the germline V gene. The CDR3 sequence: CASSWGTGVRF. The CDR3 DNA reads TGTGCCAGCAGCTGGGGGACAGGGGTTCGCTTC. Variable domain in full (rest from reference TRBV5-8 and TRBJ2-7): EAGVTQSPTHLIKTRGQQATLRCSPISGHTSVYWYQQALGLGLQFLLWYDEGEERNRGNFPPRFSGRQFPNYSSELNVNALELEDSALYLCASSWGTGVRFGPGTRLTVT.

The chain links TRBV20-1 to TRBJ2-7; no definite D call. Deletions cut 3 bases from V and 5 bases from J, with 5 bases between. Germline loops: CDR1 DFQATT, CDR2 SNEGSKA (reference sequence). This CDR3 is built from 10 residues. CDR3 nucleotides: TGCAGTGCTAGCTTGCACGAGCAGTACTTC. Its protein is CSASLHEQYF.

V usage is TRBV2 and J usage is TRBJ1-1, with 8 nucleotides matching TRBD1. After removal of 4 bases from V and 8 bases from J, the junction contained 6 bases not matched to a gene. CDR3 length: 13 residues. The germline CDR1 and CDR2 sequences are SNHLY and FYNNEI. CDR3 DNA sequence: TGTGCCAGCAGTGCCACTTGGGACAGGGAAGCTTTCTTT. Amino acids: CASSATWDREAFF.

J is TRBJ2-7 and V is TRBV7-6, with D possibly being TRBD1 (6 bases). Trimming left V 3 bases short and J 3 bases short, with 9 bases between. The germline V gene encodes CDR1 SGHVS and CDR2 FNYEAQ. The CDR3 has 13 residues. CDR3 DNA: TGTGCCAGCAGCTTGAAACAGGGCTACGAGCAGTACTTC. It yields the protein CASSLKQGYEQYF.

The chain is built from TRBV7-9 and TRBJ2-7; the D gene could be TRBD1 or TRBD2 (5 bases each). The CDR3 has 16 amino acids. The germline CDR1 and CDR2 sequences are SEHNR and FQNEAQ (reference sequence). The ends were cut back, 5 bases at V and 4 bases at J, with 21 bases in the middle. The DNA for the CDR3 is TGTGCCAGCAGCGCAATCCGGGGCCGAAGTTATTACGAGCAGTACTTC. The encoded protein is CASSAIRGRSYYEQYF.

The chain is built from TRBV19 and TRBJ1-2, with D possibly matching TRBD1 (5 bases). Germline CDR1 LNHDA, CDR2 SQIVND (reference sequence). Trimming cost V 1 base and J 6 bases, with 9 bases left between them. The CDR3 totals 13 residues. This CDR3 is CASSIVGTDGYTF. CDR3 nucleotides: TGTGCCAGTAGTATAGTAGGGACGGATGGCTACACCTTC.